Listed below are T cell receptor beta chains from one sample, sequenced in a study of PD-1 blockade in mismatch repair-deficient tumors. Profiled with immunoSEQ multiplex PCR; TCRdb holds only in-frame clones, not every one. The table has about 66,000 clones, approximately 82% seen once. The material sequenced was peripheral blood, taken 2 weeks after starting pembrolizumab. These receptors all come from an adult with mismatch repair-deficient cancer. The CDR3 runs from the conserved cysteine through the conserved F or W. Each record gives: D gene, clone size, V gene, J gene, CDR3 DNA, CDR3 protein. The D gene is left open where the match is weak. The size field is filled for only some rows; it gives once, few, many or a size class.

d_gene: TRBD1
abundance: .
v_gene: TRBV5-1
j_gene: TRBJ1-4
CDR3nt: TGCGCCAGCAGCTTTGAGGGGGCGGATGAAAAACTGTTTTTT
CDR3aa: CASSFEGADEKLFF

d_gene: TRBD1
abundance: .
v_gene: TRBV4-1
j_gene: TRBJ2-7
CDR3nt: TGCGCCAGCAGCAATCCGGGACAGTGGCTCTACGAGCAGTACTTC
CDR3aa: CASSNPGQWLYEQYF

d_gene: .
abundance: .
v_gene: TRBV7-6
j_gene: TRBJ1-3
CDR3nt: TGTGCCAGCAGCTTAAGCCCCCGGGGTAGCTCTGGAAACACCATATATTTT
CDR3aa: CASSLSPRGSSGNTIYF

d_gene: TRBD1
abundance: .
v_gene: TRBV5-1
j_gene: TRBJ2-2
CDR3nt: TGCGCCAGTGGGACAGAGCGGAACACCGGGGAGCTGTTTTTT
CDR3aa: CASGTERNTGELFF

d_gene: .
abundance: .
v_gene: TRBV28
j_gene: TRBJ2-7
CDR3nt: TGTGCCAGCAGTTTAAATCCGTACGAGCAGTACTTC
CDR3aa: CASSLNPYEQYF

d_gene: TRBD1
abundance: .
v_gene: TRBV12-5
j_gene: TRBJ2-7
CDR3nt: TGTGCTAGTGGTTTGGTGCTCCGGGGGACAGGGGGCGCATTTCCGCACGAGCAGTACTTC
CDR3aa: CASGLVLRGTGGAFPHEQYF

d_gene: .
abundance: .
v_gene: TRBV2
j_gene: TRBJ1-5
CDR3nt: TGTGCCAGCAGTGAAGAGTCTGGGTTTCAGCCCCAGCATTTT
CDR3aa: CASSEESGFQPQHF

d_gene: TRBD1
abundance: .
v_gene: TRBV7-3
j_gene: TRBJ1-2
CDR3nt: TGTGCCAGCAGCGCAGGACAGGCCGATCCAAACTATGGCTACACCTTC
CDR3aa: CASSAGQADPNYGYTF

d_gene: TRBD1
abundance: .
v_gene: TRBV6-6
j_gene: TRBJ2-5
CDR3nt: TGTGCCAGCAGCCCACAGGGGAGACAGACCCAGTACTTC
CDR3aa: CASSPQGRQTQYF

d_gene: TRBD2
abundance: .
v_gene: TRBV7-9
j_gene: TRBJ2-3
CDR3nt: TGTGCCAGCAGCTTAGGTAGCGGGAGCACAGATACGCAGTATTTT
CDR3aa: CASSLGSGSTDTQYF

d_gene: .
abundance: .
v_gene: TRBV11-1
j_gene: TRBJ2-5
CDR3nt: TGTGCCAGCAGCTTTGGGCAGCGGGCGGGCGAGACCCAGTACTTC
CDR3aa: CASSFGQRAGETQYF

d_gene: .
abundance: .
v_gene: TRBV18
j_gene: TRBJ1-1
CDR3nt: TGTGCCAGCTCACCACGACAGTCGAACACTGAAGCTTTCTTT
CDR3aa: CASSPRQSNTEAFF

d_gene: .
abundance: .
v_gene: TRBV18
j_gene: TRBJ2-3
CDR3nt: TGTGCCAGCTCACCACCGGGGATCGCCACAGATACGCAGTATTTT
CDR3aa: CASSPPGIATDTQYF

d_gene: .
abundance: .
v_gene: TRBV7-9
j_gene: TRBJ2-5
CDR3nt: TGTGCCAGCAACTCGGGACTCTCCGTCGAGACCCAGTACTTC
CDR3aa: CASNSGLSVETQYF

d_gene: TRBD1
abundance: .
v_gene: TRBV30
j_gene: TRBJ2-7
CDR3nt: TGTGCCTGGAGCCCGTTGGGACAGGGGACCTACGAGCAGTACTTC
CDR3aa: CAWSPLGQGTYEQYF

d_gene: TRBD2
abundance: once
v_gene: TRBV4-1
j_gene: TRBJ2-7
CDR3nt: TGCGCCAGCAGCCAAGTGGTAGCGGGAGGTTATGGGACCTACGAGCAGTACTTC
CDR3aa: CASSQVVAGGYGTYEQYF

d_gene: TRBD2
abundance: .
v_gene: TRBV5-1
j_gene: TRBJ2-3
CDR3nt: TGCGCCAGCAGCCAGACCGGGACTAGCGGGCCCTTGGGGAGCGCAGATACGCAGTATTTT
CDR3aa: CASSQTGTSGPLGSADTQYF

d_gene: .
abundance: .
v_gene: TRBV19
j_gene: TRBJ2-3
CDR3nt: TGTGCCAGTAGTATGGCTAACACAGATACGCAGTATTTT
CDR3aa: CASSMANTDTQYF

d_gene: TRBD2
abundance: once
v_gene: TRBV19
j_gene: TRBJ2-7
CDR3nt: TGTGCCAGTAGCCGAGGACTAGCGGGAGCGTCCTACGAGCAGTACTTC
CDR3aa: CASSRGLAGASYEQYF

d_gene: TRBD2
abundance: .
v_gene: TRBV6-1
j_gene: TRBJ2-4
CDR3nt: TGTGCCAGCAGTGTAACTAGCGGAGTAGCCAAAAACATTCAGTACTTC
CDR3aa: CASSVTSGVAKNIQYF

d_gene: TRBD1
abundance: .
v_gene: TRBV7-6
j_gene: TRBJ1-4
CDR3nt: TGTGCCAGCAGCCGCGACAGGGGCGATGAAAAACTGTTTTTT
CDR3aa: CASSRDRGDEKLFF

d_gene: TRBD2
abundance: .
v_gene: TRBV5-5
j_gene: TRBJ2-3
CDR3nt: TGTGCCAGCAGCTTGACCCTCAGCGGGAGGTCGAGCACAGATACGCAGTATTTT
CDR3aa: CASSLTLSGRSSTDTQYF

d_gene: .
abundance: .
v_gene: TRBV5-1
j_gene: TRBJ1-2
CDR3nt: TGCGCCAGCAGCTTGGCCTTAGACATAAATGGCTACACCTTC
CDR3aa: CASSLALDINGYTF

d_gene: .
abundance: .
v_gene: TRBV7-2
j_gene: TRBJ2-1
CDR3nt: TGTGCCAGCAGCCGGGTGTCGCGATCCTACAATGAGCAGTTCTTC
CDR3aa: CASSRVSRSYNEQFF

d_gene: TRBD2
abundance: .
v_gene: TRBV30
j_gene: TRBJ2-6
CDR3nt: TGTGCCTGGGAAAAAGCGGGGAGCTCTGGGGCCAACGTCCTGACTTTC
CDR3aa: CAWEKAGSSGANVLTF

d_gene: .
abundance: .
v_gene: TRBV7-3
j_gene: TRBJ2-3
CDR3nt: TGTGCCAGCAGCTTTCGGGGACTCATCACAGATACGCAGTATTTT
CDR3aa: CASSFRGLITDTQYF

d_gene: TRBD1
abundance: .
v_gene: TRBV4-3
j_gene: TRBJ2-7
CDR3nt: TGCGCCAGCAGCCGGGGACAGGGTGAGGAGCAGTACTTC
CDR3aa: CASSRGQGEEQYF

d_gene: .
abundance: .
v_gene: TRBV7-6
j_gene: TRBJ1-5
CDR3nt: TGTGCCAGCAGCTTAGGGCAGGATCAGCCCCAGCATTTT
CDR3aa: CASSLGQDQPQHF

d_gene: TRBD1
abundance: .
v_gene: TRBV19
j_gene: TRBJ1-5
CDR3nt: TGTGCCAGTAGTCCCTTCAGGGGGGGACAGCCCCAGCATTTT
CDR3aa: CASSPFRGGQPQHF

d_gene: .
abundance: .
v_gene: TRBV4-3
j_gene: TRBJ2-1
CDR3nt: TGCGCCAGCAGCCAGGAACTAGGGGCGGCTGAGCAGTTCTTC
CDR3aa: CASSQELGAAEQFF

d_gene: .
abundance: .
v_gene: TRBV7-8
j_gene: TRBJ2-3
CDR3nt: TGTGCCAGCAGCTTACCTGGCGGGTTTTCCCCAGATACGCAGTATTTT
CDR3aa: CASSLPGGFSPDTQYF

d_gene: TRBD2
abundance: .
v_gene: TRBV7-2
j_gene: TRBJ2-3
CDR3nt: TGTGCCAGCAGCGTAGGGACTAGCGGCCGCATCACAGATACGCAGTATTTT
CDR3aa: CASSVGTSGRITDTQYF

d_gene: .
abundance: .
v_gene: TRBV30
j_gene: TRBJ1-3
CDR3nt: TGTGCCTGGAGTGTCGGTGGGAGCTCTGGAAACACCATATATTTT
CDR3aa: CAWSVGGSSGNTIYF

d_gene: .
abundance: .
v_gene: TRBV19
j_gene: TRBJ2-5
CDR3nt: TGTGCCAGTAGTATGTTCGTTCAAGAGACCCAGTACTTC
CDR3aa: CASSMFVQETQYF

d_gene: .
abundance: .
v_gene: TRBV18
j_gene: TRBJ1-1
CDR3nt: TGTGCCAGCTCACACTCGAGAAACTTAAGGGACACTGAAGCTTTCTTT
CDR3aa: CASSHSRNLRDTEAFF

d_gene: .
abundance: .
v_gene: TRBV4-2
j_gene: TRBJ1-2
CDR3nt: TGTGCCAGCAGCCAAGGCAGGGGCCAGGAAGGCTACACCTTC
CDR3aa: CASSQGRGQEGYTF

d_gene: .
abundance: medium-sized
v_gene: TRBV5-8
j_gene: TRBJ2-7
CDR3nt: TGTGCCAGCAGCTTTGAGCCCCGATACGAGCAGTACTTC
CDR3aa: CASSFEPRYEQYF

d_gene: TRBD1
abundance: .
v_gene: TRBV11-2
j_gene: TRBJ1-2
CDR3nt: TGTGCCAGCAGCTTAGCCGGACAGGGAGTAGGAGGCTACACCTTC
CDR3aa: CASSLAGQGVGGYTF

d_gene: .
abundance: .
v_gene: TRBV2
j_gene: TRBJ1-2
CDR3nt: TGTGCCAGCAGTGAAGCGCCAGGTCAAGGGGTAGGCTACACCTTC
CDR3aa: CASSEAPGQGVGYTF

d_gene: TRBD2
abundance: few
v_gene: TRBV4-2
j_gene: TRBJ2-1
CDR3nt: TGTGCCAGCAGCCATCCCATAGCGGGAGGTTACAATGAGCAGTTCTTC
CDR3aa: CASSHPIAGGYNEQFF

d_gene: TRBD1
abundance: .
v_gene: TRBV6-5
j_gene: TRBJ1-1
CDR3nt: TGTGCCAGCAGTGACAGGGGGCGCGGTGAAGCTTTCTTT
CDR3aa: CASSDRGRGEAFF

d_gene: .
abundance: .
v_gene: TRBV5-8
j_gene: TRBJ2-1
CDR3nt: TGTGCCAGCAGCTTGGTTCTCGACGGCGCTAGCTCCTACAATGAGCAGTTCTTC
CDR3aa: CASSLVLDGASSYNEQFF

d_gene: .
abundance: .
v_gene: TRBV6-1
j_gene: TRBJ2-3
CDR3nt: TGTGCCAGCGCCGGGGTCCAAAGAGGGGCAGATACGCAGTATTTT
CDR3aa: CASAGVQRGADTQYF

d_gene: TRBD1
abundance: .
v_gene: TRBV6-5
j_gene: TRBJ1-2
CDR3nt: TGTGCCAGCAGTTACTTGGACAGGGCCGGAGGCTACACCTTC
CDR3aa: CASSYLDRAGGYTF

d_gene: TRBD2
abundance: .
v_gene: TRBV11-3
j_gene: TRBJ2-1
CDR3nt: TGTGCCAGCAGCTTGGCGGGGACTACGATCTACAATGAGCAGTTCTTC
CDR3aa: CASSLAGTTIYNEQFF

d_gene: TRBD2
abundance: .
v_gene: TRBV30
j_gene: TRBJ2-3
CDR3nt: TGTGCCTGGAGTGATAGACTAGCGGGATTCAGGGCAGATACGCAGTATTTT
CDR3aa: CAWSDRLAGFRADTQYF

d_gene: TRBD1
abundance: .
v_gene: TRBV6-6
j_gene: TRBJ1-5
CDR3nt: TGTGCCAGCACCAGACAGGGTGGCAATCAGCCCCAGCATTTT
CDR3aa: CASTRQGGNQPQHF

d_gene: TRBD1
abundance: .
v_gene: TRBV7-2
j_gene: TRBJ1-4
CDR3nt: TGTGCCAGCAGCTTAGTTATAGGGACAGATGAAAAACTGTTTTTT
CDR3aa: CASSLVIGTDEKLFF

d_gene: TRBD1
abundance: .
v_gene: TRBV19
j_gene: TRBJ1-5
CDR3nt: TGTGCCAGTAAGACAGGGGGCGCCGCTCAGCCCCAGCATTTT
CDR3aa: CASKTGGAAQPQHF

d_gene: TRBD2
abundance: .
v_gene: TRBV5-4
j_gene: TRBJ2-5
CDR3nt: TGTGCCAGCAGCTTGACACTAGCGGGAGGAGAGACCCAGTACTTC
CDR3aa: CASSLTLAGGETQYF

d_gene: .
abundance: .
v_gene: TRBV7-3
j_gene: TRBJ2-3
CDR3nt: TGTGCCAGCAGCCAGGACCTAGTAGGCACAGATACGCAGTATTTT
CDR3aa: CASSQDLVGTDTQYF

d_gene: .
abundance: .
v_gene: TRBV6-1
j_gene: TRBJ1-1
CDR3nt: TGTGCCAGCAGTGCTCCAAGCGGAGCTTTCTTT
CDR3aa: CASSAPSGAFF

d_gene: TRBD2
abundance: .
v_gene: TRBV4-3
j_gene: TRBJ2-1
CDR3nt: TGCGCCAGCAGCCAATTCACTAGCGGGAGTTACAATGAGCAGTTCTTC
CDR3aa: CASSQFTSGSYNEQFF

d_gene: .
abundance: .
v_gene: TRBV19
j_gene: TRBJ1-2
CDR3nt: TGTGCCAGTAAGGCAGAGTTTCCTAACTATGGCTACACCTTC
CDR3aa: CASKAEFPNYGYTF

d_gene: .
abundance: once
v_gene: TRBV7-3
j_gene: TRBJ2-5
CDR3nt: TGTGCCAGCAGCTTAGTTGGGTACCTGGGAGAGACCCAGTACTTC
CDR3aa: CASSLVGYLGETQYF

d_gene: .
abundance: once
v_gene: TRBV10-3
j_gene: TRBJ1-3
CDR3nt: TGTGCCATCAGTGAGTCCCAGAACTCTGGAAACACCATATATTTT
CDR3aa: CAISESQNSGNTIYF

d_gene: .
abundance: once
v_gene: TRBV5-1
j_gene: TRBJ1-1
CDR3nt: TGCGCCAGCAGCTTAATGGGTCGTAACACTGAAGCTTTCTTT
CDR3aa: CASSLMGRNTEAFF

d_gene: TRBD1
abundance: .
v_gene: TRBV6-1
j_gene: TRBJ1-3
CDR3nt: TGTGCCAGCAGTGTCCAGGGGGCAGCAGCAGGAAACACCATATATTTT
CDR3aa: CASSVQGAAAGNTIYF

d_gene: .
abundance: .
v_gene: TRBV5-1
j_gene: TRBJ2-1
CDR3nt: TGCGCCAGCAGCCCATCCTGGGGGGAAAGCATCAATGAGCAGTTCTTC
CDR3aa: CASSPSWGESINEQFF

d_gene: .
abundance: .
v_gene: TRBV15
j_gene: TRBJ2-7
CDR3nt: TGTGCCACCAGCAGAGATTTAAGCAGGTCCGAGCAGTACTTC
CDR3aa: CATSRDLSRSEQYF